This T cell receptor beta chain was recorded in a study of shared clonotypes between healthy human individuals. Study-wide points: A generally larger estimated richness was seen in naive subsets than in memory subsets. Clonotype sharing levels among donors were expected to vary with sequencing depth.

Assay execution proceeded at the deep level. Measured with immunoSEQ multiplex PCR; TCRdb has only the in-frame clones, and not every one. The table records more than 1.2 million clones, approximately 98.5% of them present only once. Comment on this clone: Its target is unknown.

The CDR3 loop spans 16 amino acids. Germline V gene sequence: CDR1 SGHRS, CDR2 YFSETQ. V lost 4 bases and J 10 bases, leaving 24 bases between the germline ends. The V and J genes are TRBV5-1 and TRBJ2-1; a possible D gene is TRBD2 (5 bases). This clonotype originated in a man between 25 and 39 years old in good health. Sequencing used naive CD4+ T cells sorted from blood. The subset is: CD45RA+ positively selected. The CDR3 here is CASSRGQVIASPEQFF. The CDR3 bases are TGCGCCAGCAGCCGGGGTCAGGTTATAGCGTCTCCGGAGCAGTTCTTC.